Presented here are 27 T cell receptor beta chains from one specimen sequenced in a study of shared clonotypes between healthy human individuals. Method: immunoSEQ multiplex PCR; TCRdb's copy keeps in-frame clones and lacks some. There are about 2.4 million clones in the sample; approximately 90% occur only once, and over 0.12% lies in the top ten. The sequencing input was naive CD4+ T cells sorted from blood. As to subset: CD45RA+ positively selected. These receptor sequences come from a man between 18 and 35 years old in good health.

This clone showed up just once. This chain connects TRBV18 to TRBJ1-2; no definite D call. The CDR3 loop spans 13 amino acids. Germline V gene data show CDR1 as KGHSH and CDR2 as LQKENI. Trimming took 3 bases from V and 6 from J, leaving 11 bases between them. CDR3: CASSPGLQNGYTF. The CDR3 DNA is TGTGCCAGCTCACCCGGGTTACAAAATGGCTACACCTTC.

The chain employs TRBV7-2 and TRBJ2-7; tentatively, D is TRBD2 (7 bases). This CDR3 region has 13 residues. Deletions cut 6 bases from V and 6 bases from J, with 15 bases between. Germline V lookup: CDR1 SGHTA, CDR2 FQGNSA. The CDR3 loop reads CASRRGGGGEQYF. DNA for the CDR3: TGTGCCAGCAGGAGGGGGGGAGGCGGCGAGCAGTACTTC.

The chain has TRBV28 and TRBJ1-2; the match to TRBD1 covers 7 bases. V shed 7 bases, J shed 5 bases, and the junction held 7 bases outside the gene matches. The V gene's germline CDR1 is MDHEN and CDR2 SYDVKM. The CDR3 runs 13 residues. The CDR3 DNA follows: TGTGCCAGCATCCTGCAGGGGGGATATGGCTACACCTTC. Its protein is CASILQGGYGYTF.

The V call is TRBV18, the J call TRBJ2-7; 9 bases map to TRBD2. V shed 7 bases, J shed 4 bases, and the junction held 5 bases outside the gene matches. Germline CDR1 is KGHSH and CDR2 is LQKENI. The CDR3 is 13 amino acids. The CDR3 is CASCASGIYEQYF. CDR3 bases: TGTGCCAGCTGTGCTAGCGGGATTTACGAGCAGTACTTC.

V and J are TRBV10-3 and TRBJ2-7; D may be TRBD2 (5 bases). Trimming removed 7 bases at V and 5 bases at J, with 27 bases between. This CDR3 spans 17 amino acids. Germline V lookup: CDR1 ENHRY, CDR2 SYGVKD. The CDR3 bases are TGTGCCATCAACAAGGACCTTTTACCCAACATCGGGAACGAGCAGTACTTC. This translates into CAINKDLLPNIGNEQYF.

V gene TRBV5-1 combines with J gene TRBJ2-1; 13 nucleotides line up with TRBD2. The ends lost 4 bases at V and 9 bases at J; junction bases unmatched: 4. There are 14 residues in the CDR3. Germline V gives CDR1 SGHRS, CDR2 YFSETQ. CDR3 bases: TGCGCCAGCAGCCCCGGACTAGCGGGGGTTGAGCAGTTCTTC. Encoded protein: CASSPGLAGVEQFF.

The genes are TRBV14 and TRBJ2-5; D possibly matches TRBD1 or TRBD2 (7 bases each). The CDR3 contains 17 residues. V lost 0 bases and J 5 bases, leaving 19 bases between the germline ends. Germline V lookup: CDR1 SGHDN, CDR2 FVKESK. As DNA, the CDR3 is TGTGCCAGCAGCCAAGATCAGGGGGGGGGCCGGGCCGAGACCCAGTACTTC. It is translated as CASSQDQGGGRAETQYF.

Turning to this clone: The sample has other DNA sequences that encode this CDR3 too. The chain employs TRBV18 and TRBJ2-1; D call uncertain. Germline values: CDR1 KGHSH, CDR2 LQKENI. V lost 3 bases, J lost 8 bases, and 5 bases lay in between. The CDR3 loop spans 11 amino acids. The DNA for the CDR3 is TGTGCCAGCTCACCTCGGGATGAGCAGTTCTTC. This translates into CASSPRDEQFF.

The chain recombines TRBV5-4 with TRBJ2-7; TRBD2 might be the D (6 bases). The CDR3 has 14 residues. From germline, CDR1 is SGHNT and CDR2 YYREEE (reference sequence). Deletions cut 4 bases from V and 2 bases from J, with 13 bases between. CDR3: CASSTGLTPYEQYF. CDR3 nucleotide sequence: TGTGCCAGCAGCACGGGACTGACACCCTACGAGCAGTACTTC.

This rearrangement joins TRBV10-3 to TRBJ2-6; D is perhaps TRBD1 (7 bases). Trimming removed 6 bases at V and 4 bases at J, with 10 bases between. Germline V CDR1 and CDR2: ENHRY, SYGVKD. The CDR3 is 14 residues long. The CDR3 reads CAISRGEGANVLTF. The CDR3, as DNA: TGTGCCATCAGCAGGGGGGAAGGGGCCAACGTCCTGACTTTC.

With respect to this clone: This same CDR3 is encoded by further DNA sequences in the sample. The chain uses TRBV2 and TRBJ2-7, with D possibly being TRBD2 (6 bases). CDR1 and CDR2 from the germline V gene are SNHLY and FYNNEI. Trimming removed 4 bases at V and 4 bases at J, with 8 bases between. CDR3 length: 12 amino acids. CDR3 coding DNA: TGTGCCAGCAGTGCTGGGGGGTACGAGCAGTACTTC. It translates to CASSAGGYEQYF.

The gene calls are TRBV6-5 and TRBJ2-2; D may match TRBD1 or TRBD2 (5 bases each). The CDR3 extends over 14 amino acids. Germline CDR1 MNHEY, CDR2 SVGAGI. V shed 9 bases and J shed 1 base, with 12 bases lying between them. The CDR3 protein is CASSGTLNTGELFF. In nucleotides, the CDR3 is TGTGCCAGTTCCGGGACCTTGAACACCGGGGAGCTGTTTTTT.

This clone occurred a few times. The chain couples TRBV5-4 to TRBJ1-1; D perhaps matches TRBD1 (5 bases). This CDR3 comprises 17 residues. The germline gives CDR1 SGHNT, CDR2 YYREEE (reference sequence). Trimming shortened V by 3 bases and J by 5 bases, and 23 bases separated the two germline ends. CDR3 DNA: TGTGCCAGCAGCTCAGCATCTCGGGCAGGGTTCGGGACTGAAGCTTTCTTT. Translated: CASSSASRAGFGTEAFF.

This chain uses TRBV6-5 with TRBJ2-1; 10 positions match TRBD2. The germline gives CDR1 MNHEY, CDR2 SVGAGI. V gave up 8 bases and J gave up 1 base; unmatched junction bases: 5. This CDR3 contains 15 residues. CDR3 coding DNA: TGTGCCAGCGGAGTGACTAGCGGGTCCTACAATGAGCAGTTCTTC. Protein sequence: CASGVTSGSYNEQFF.

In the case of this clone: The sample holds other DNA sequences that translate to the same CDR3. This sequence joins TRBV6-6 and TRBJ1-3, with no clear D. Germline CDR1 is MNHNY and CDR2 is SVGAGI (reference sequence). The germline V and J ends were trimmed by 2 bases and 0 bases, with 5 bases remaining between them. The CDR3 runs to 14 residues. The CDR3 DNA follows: TGTGCCAGCAGTTACGAGGGCTCTGGAAACACCATATATTTT. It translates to CASSYEGSGNTIYF.

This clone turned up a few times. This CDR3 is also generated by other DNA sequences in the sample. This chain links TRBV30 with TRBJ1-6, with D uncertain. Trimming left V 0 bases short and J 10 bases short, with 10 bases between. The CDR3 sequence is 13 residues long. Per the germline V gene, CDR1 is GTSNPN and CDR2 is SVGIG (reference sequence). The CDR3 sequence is CAWSVREGSPLHF. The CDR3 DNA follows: TGTGCCTGGAGTGTACGGGAAGGGTCACCCCTCCACTTT.

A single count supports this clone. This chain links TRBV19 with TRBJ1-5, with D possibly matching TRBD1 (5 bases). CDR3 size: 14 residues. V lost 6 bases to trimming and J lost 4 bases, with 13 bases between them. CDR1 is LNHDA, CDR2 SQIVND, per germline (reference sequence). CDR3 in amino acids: CASRGGGPNQPQHF. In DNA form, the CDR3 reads TGTGCCAGTAGGGGGGGAGGGCCTAATCAGCCCCAGCATTTT.

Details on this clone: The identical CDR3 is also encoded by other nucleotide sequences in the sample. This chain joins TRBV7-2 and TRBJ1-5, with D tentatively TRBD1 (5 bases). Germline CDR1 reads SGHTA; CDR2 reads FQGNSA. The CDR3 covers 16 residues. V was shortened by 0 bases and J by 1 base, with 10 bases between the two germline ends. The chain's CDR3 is CASSLAGGGSNQPQHF. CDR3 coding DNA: TGTGCCAGCAGCTTAGCCGGGGGGGGGAGCAATCAGCCCCAGCATTTT.

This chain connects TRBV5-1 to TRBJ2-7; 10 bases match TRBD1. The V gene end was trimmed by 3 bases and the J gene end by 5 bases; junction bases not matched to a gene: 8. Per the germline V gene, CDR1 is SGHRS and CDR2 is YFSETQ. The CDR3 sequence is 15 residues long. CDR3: CASSSRDRGENEQYF. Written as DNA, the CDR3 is TGCGCCAGCAGCTCAAGGGACAGGGGAGAAAACGAGCAGTACTTC.

CDR3 sequence reads: CASSIGGQKNYGYTF. The CDR3, as DNA: TGTGCCAGTAGTATAGGCGGACAGAAGAACTATGGCTACACCTTC. The chain couples TRBV19 to TRBJ1-2; D possibly corresponds to TRBD1 (6 bases). The V and J ends lost 1 base and 2 bases respectively, with 11 bases between them. Per germline, CDR1 LNHDA and CDR2 SQIVND (reference sequence). The CDR3 spans 15 residues.

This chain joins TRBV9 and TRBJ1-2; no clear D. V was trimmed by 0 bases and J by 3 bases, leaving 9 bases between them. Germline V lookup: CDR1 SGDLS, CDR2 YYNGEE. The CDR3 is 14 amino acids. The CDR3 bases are TGTGCCAGCAGCGTAGCCGGGTCCGACTATGGCTACACCTTC. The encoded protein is CASSVAGSDYGYTF.

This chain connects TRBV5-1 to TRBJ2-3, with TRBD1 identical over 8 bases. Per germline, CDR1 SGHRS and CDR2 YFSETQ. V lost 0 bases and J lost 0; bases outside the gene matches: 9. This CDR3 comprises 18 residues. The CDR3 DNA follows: TGCGCCAGCAGCTTGGACCCAGGACAGGGCACTAGCACAGATACGCAGTATTTT. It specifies CASSLDPGQGTSTDTQYF.

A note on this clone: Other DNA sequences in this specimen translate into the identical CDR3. CDR3 sequence reads: CASSESRSGANVLTF. The CDR3 DNA is TGTGCCAGCAGTGAAAGCCGCTCTGGGGCCAACGTCCTGACTTTC. The chain uses TRBV2 and TRBJ2-6; D ambiguous. Trimming removed 2 bases from V and 0 bases from J, with 5 bases in between. CDR1 and CDR2 (germline): SNHLY, FYNNEI. The CDR3 totals 15 residues.

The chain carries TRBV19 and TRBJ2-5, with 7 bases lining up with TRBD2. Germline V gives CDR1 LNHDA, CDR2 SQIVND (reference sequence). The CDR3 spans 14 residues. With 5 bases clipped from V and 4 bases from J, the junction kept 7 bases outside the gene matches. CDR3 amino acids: CASSSPGGIETQYF. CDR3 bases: TGTGCCAGTAGTTCCCCCGGGGGGATAGAGACCCAGTACTTC. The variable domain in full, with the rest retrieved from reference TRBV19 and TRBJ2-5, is DGGITQSPKYLFRKEGQNVTLSCEQNLNHDAMYWYRQDPGQGLRLIYYSQIVNDFQKGDIAEGYSVSREKKESFPLTVTSAQKNPTAFYLCASSSPGGIETQYFGPGTRLLVL.

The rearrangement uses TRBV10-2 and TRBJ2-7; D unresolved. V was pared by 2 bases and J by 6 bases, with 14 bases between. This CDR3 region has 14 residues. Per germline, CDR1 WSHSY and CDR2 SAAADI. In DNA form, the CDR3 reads TGCGCCAGCAGTGAGAACGGCCGGCGAGGCGAGCAGTACTTC. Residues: CASSENGRRGEQYF.

CDR3 protein: CASSPDRAGANVLTF. As DNA, the CDR3 is TGTGCCAGCAGTCCGGACAGGGCTGGGGCCAACGTCCTGACTTTC. The rearrangement uses TRBV6-5 and TRBJ2-6, with 8 bases that match TRBD1. CDR3 length equals 15 residues. Germline CDR1 is MNHEY and CDR2 is SVGAGI. Trimming cost V 5 bases and J 2 bases; bases outside gene matches: 2.

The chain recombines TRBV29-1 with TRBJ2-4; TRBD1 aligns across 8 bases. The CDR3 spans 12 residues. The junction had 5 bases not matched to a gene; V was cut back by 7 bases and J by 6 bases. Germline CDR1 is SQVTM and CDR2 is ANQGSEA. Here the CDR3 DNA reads TGCAGCGCGACAGGACAGGGAAACATTCAGTACTTC. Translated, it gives CSATGQGNIQYF.